These 3 T cell receptor beta chains share one sample of origin, sequenced in a study of control samples from healthy donors and cancer patients. Only in-frame clones appear in the TCRdb table, and some are missing; sequencing was by immunoSEQ multiplex PCR. The table shows around 120,000 clones, with 75% to 90% occurring only once. Material: PBMCs. These TCRs come from a woman between 50 and 59 years old with colorectal cancer.

The V call is TRBV5-1, the J call TRBJ2-3; D gene uncertain. This CDR3 comprises 12 residues. The V and J ends lost 5 bases and 4 bases respectively, with 8 bases between them. Looked up from germline, CDR1 is SGHRS and CDR2 is YFSETQ. For the CDR3, the DNA is TGCGCCAGCAGTCCCCCGGCAGATACGCAGTATTTT. As protein: CASSPPADTQYF.

The chain links TRBV5-8 to TRBJ1-5, with 10 bases aligning to TRBD1. CDR3 length: 17 residues. Trimming at V came to 0 bases and at J to 0 bases, leaving 3 bases not matched to a gene. CDR1 and CDR2 (germline): SGHTS, YDEGEE. The DNA of the CDR3 is TGTGCCAGCAGCTTGGGACAGGGGGCGGTTAGCAATCAGCCCCAGCATTTT. Protein: CASSLGQGAVSNQPQHF. The whole variable domain, remainder taken from reference TRBV5-8 and TRBJ1-5, is EAGVTQSPTHLIKTRGQQATLRCSPISGHTSVYWYQQALGLGLQFLLWYDEGEERNRGNFPPRFSGRQFPNYSSELNVNALELEDSALYLCASSLGQGAVSNQPQHFGDGTRLSIL.

The chain joins TRBV18 to TRBJ1-4, with TRBD1 as a possible D gene (6 bases). Trimming left V 5 bases short and J 5 bases short, with 15 bases between. CDR1 KGHSH and CDR2 LQKENI come from the germline V gene. CDR3 length equals 15 residues. CDR3 residues: CASSAGQNINEKLFF. DNA of the CDR3: TGTGCCAGCTCAGCAGGACAGAATATCAATGAAAAACTGTTTTTT.